This T cell receptor beta chain was obtained from a study of OX40 agonist ivuxolimab in advanced cancers. Overall study context: Dose-escalation patients were diagnosed with hepatocellular carcinoma, melanoma, renal cell cancer or head and neck cancer.

Sequencing was performed with immunoSEQ multiplex PCR; in TCRdb, only in-frame clones are kept and a portion is missing. The profile shows 75,000 to 100,000 clones, about nine tenths of them singletons. Germline loops: CDR1 SEHNR, CDR2 FQNEAQ (reference sequence). This CDR3 region has 15 residues. Trimming cost V 5 bases and J 4 bases; bases outside gene matches: 10. The chain recombines TRBV7-9 with TRBJ2-5, with 7 nucleotides matching TRBD2. The material was CD4+ or CD8+ T cells sorted from blood, obtained in a trial of the OX40 agonist ivuxolimab. The receptor was derived from an adult with an advanced solid tumor such as melanoma, head and neck, liver or kidney cancer. CDR3 region: CASSPVQWGGETQYF. DNA of the CDR3: TGTGCCAGCAGCCCCGTCCAGTGGGGGGGAGAGACCCAGTACTTC.